The 5 T cell receptor beta chains listed next were all sequenced from one sample in a study of tumor-infiltrating lymphocytes in primary liver carcinoma. Unsorted whole blood yielded the blood RNA, and germline DNA was also extracted. From roughly 500 ng total RNA, TCR beta cDNA was generated with a primer in the constant region. Libraries for TCR beta were built through three nested multiplex PCR rounds, which together made up a slightly modified ARM-PCR procedure. PCR rounds one and two used TRBV1-TRBV30 forward primers with a C-beta reverse primer for about 11 cycles each. TCRdb reprocessed the multiplex PCR reads with MiXCR, giving one entry per CDR3 protein. The data show 300,000 to 350,000 distinct CDR3 sequences, with around 60% seen just once and 5.5% to 8% held by the top ten. The material sequenced was peripheral blood. The receptors stem from a man in his forties with primary liver carcinoma and hepatitis B virus infection.

The sample holds many counts of this clonotype. The J gene is TRBJ2-1, the V gene TRBV29-1; D possibly uses TRBD1 or TRBD2 (5 bases each). Germline V gene lookup returns CDR1 SQVTM and CDR2 ANQGSEA. Trimming removed 6 bases from V and 6 bases from J, with 12 bases in between. There are 12 residues in the CDR3. This CDR3 is CSVRGTRNEQFF. The DNA of the CDR3 is TGCAGCGTACGAGGGACCCGCAATGAGCAGTTCTTC.

The sample holds many counts of this clonotype. Written as DNA, the CDR3 is TGCGCCAGCGGAATCCTAGCGGCTACCCCTGAGCAGTTCTTC. It specifies CASGILAATPEQFF. The rearrangement uses TRBV4-1 and TRBJ2-1, with 7 bases matching TRBD2. J gave up 9 bases and V 8 bases, and 13 bases lay outside the gene matches. The germline CDR1 and CDR2 sequences are MGHRA and YSYEKL. This CDR3 contains 14 residues.

Comment on this clonotype: Just one base apart from a much larger clone, this may be a read error. This chain links TRBV14 with TRBJ2-2, with 8 bases aligning to TRBD2. Germline CDR1 reads SGHDN; CDR2 reads FVKESK. The CDR3 is made up of 17 amino acids. The DNA for the CDR3 is TGTGCCAGCAGCTCAGGGTGGACTAGCCGTAACACCGTGGAGCTGTTTTTT. This gives the protein CASSSGWTSRNTVELFF.

Concerning this clonotype itself: This may come from a read error, since a much larger clone is one base off. This chain connects TRBV12-3 or TRBV12-4 to TRBJ1-3; no clear D. The CDR3 has 13 amino acids. CDR3 sequence reads: CVSSLHGRYTIYF. The CDR3 nucleotides are TGTGTCAGCAGTTTACACGGGAGGTACACCATATATTTT.

In this sample, this clonotype turned up once. At one of its ends the junction is not consistent with the germline gene, which may arise from a read error. V gene TRBV5-1 combines with J gene TRBJ2-5; 13 bases are a match to TRBD2. The CDR3 is 18 amino acids. Germline CDR1 is SGHRS and CDR2 is YFSETQ. The CDR3 reads CASSSGLAGAYIQETRYF. CDR3 sequence (DNA): TGCGCCAGCAGCTCAGGACTAGCGGGAGCCTATATCCAAGAGACCCGGTACTTC. Complete variable domain (other parts from reference TRBV5-1 and TRBJ2-5): KAGVTQTPRYLIKTRGQQVTLSCSPISGHRSVSWYQQTPGQGLQFLFEYFSETQRNKGNFPGRFSGRQFSNSRSEMNVSTLELGDSALYLCASSSGLAGAYIQETRYFGPGTRLLVL.